This passage covers 20 T cell receptor beta chains from one sample sequenced in a study of Ad26.COV2.S vaccination and SARS-CoV-2 variants. TCRdb's table, derived via immunoSEQ multiplex PCR, lists solely in-frame clones and lacks some. The profile covers approximately 480,000 clones, with roughly 85% appearing a single time and around 13% taken by the ten largest. Treatment specified: 19 received Ad26.COV2.S at low or high dose, single or two shots; about 5 received placebo; per-sample allocation not given. Specimen acquisition occurred on day 63 following the initial vaccine or placebo injection. The source was peripheral blood, collected in a trial of Ad26.COV2.S vaccine versus placebo. These receptors originate from a person aged 18-60 years who received the Ad26.COV2.S COVID-19 vaccine or a placebo.

Only one count was recorded for this clone. This rearrangement joins TRBV9 to TRBJ2-5; 8 bases are shared with TRBD1. Per the germline V gene, CDR1 is SGDLS and CDR2 is YYNGEE. CDR3 length: 17 amino acids. With V trimmed by 6 bases and J by 2 bases, 15 bases remained unmatched. The CDR3 loop is CASTKDPTGGLQETQYF. Here the CDR3 DNA reads TGTGCCAGCACCAAAGACCCAACAGGGGGACTTCAAGAGACCCAGTACTTC.

This clone occurred once. This chain links TRBV6-5 with TRBJ2-7; D ambiguous. This CDR3 contains 15 residues. Trimming took off 7 bases at V and 3 bases at J, with 19 bases between the two ends. Germline assignment: CDR1 MNHEY and CDR2 SVGAGI. CDR3 nucleotide sequence: TGTGCCAGCATTCCAATCGTGGGGTCGGGCTACGAGCAGTACTTC. Translation: CASIPIVGSGYEQYF.

This clone was observed a single time. The chain has TRBV6-2 or TRBV6-3 and TRBJ2-7, with D unclear. The CDR3 extends over 13 amino acids. Germline CDR1 reads MNHEY; CDR2 reads SVGEGT. Trimming removed 5 bases from V and 3 bases from J, with 11 bases in between. The CDR3 protein is CASSLDSYYEQYF. The CDR3 DNA reads as TGTGCCAGCAGTCTAGACTCTTACTACGAGCAGTACTTC.

Ten or more counts support this clone. The sample holds other DNA sequences that translate to the same CDR3. The rearrangement links TRBV4-3 to TRBJ2-3; D remains unclear. V was pared by 0 bases and J by 0 bases, with 7 bases between. Germline CDR1 and CDR2: LGHNA and YSLEER. The CDR3 extends over 15 amino acids. DNA of the CDR3: TGCGCCAGCAGCCAAGAGGGTACTAGCACAGATACGCAGTATTTT. Residues: CASSQEGTSTDTQYF.

This chain joins TRBV28 and TRBJ1-1; D not certain. Trimming removed 5 bases at V and 5 bases at J, with 15 bases between. Germline V gives CDR1 MDHEN, CDR2 SYDVKM. The CDR3 spans 14 residues. The CDR3 DNA follows: TGTGCCAGCAGTCAATCGCCGGCTGGGACTGAAGCTTTCTTT. It codes for CASSQSPAGTEAFF.

The chain links TRBV7-2 to TRBJ1-5; 8 positions match TRBD1. Germline loops: CDR1 SGHTA, CDR2 FQGNSA. This CDR3 is built from 15 residues. Unmatched junction bases numbered 5, after V lost 3 bases and J lost 4 bases. The CDR3 region has the DNA TGTGCCAGCAGCTTTGACAGGGGAAGGAATCAGCCCCAGCATTTT. It encodes CASSFDRGRNQPQHF. Full variable domain (outside the CDR3, taken from reference TRBV7-2 and TRBJ1-5): GAGVSQSPSNKVTEKGKDVELRCDPISGHTALYWYRQSLGQGLEFLIYFQGNSAPDKSGLPSDRFSAERTGGSVSTLTIQRTQQEDSAVYLCASSFDRGRNQPQHFGDGTRLSIL.

About this clone itself: Other DNA sequences in this sample translate to the same CDR3. This chain uses TRBV7-2 with TRBJ2-1, with TRBD2 as a possible D gene (6 bases). From germline, CDR1 is SGHTA and CDR2 FQGNSA. With 0 bases removed from V and 3 bases from J, the gap between germline ends came to 9 bases. This CDR3 has 15 residues. The DNA of the CDR3 is TGTGCCAGCAGCTTAGCTGCGGGAAGCTACAATGAGCAGTTCTTC. Translation: CASSLAAGSYNEQFF.

This chain joins TRBV2 and TRBJ2-7; 7 bases fit TRBD1. V lost 11 bases and J lost 6; bases outside the gene matches: 13. CDR3 size: 13 residues. Germline V gene data show CDR1 as SNHLY and CDR2 as FYNNEI. The CDR3 loop is CAARQGPSSEQYF. The CDR3 DNA is TGTGCCGCCCGACAGGGACCCTCGTCCGAGCAGTACTTC.

The chain combines TRBV7-3 with TRBJ1-6, with D perhaps matching TRBD1 (6 bases). The ends were cut back, 5 bases at V and 8 bases at J, with 10 bases in the middle. The CDR3 length is 13 residues. Germline V gives CDR1 SGHTA, CDR2 FQGTGA. The CDR3: CASSPGVHSPLHF. In DNA form, the CDR3 reads TGTGCCAGCAGCCCAGGGGTGCATTCACCCCTCCACTTT.

There are a few counts of this clone. The V gene is TRBV6-5, the J gene TRBJ1-1, with D possibly being TRBD1 (5 bases). The germline V gene has CDR1 MNHEY and CDR2 SVGAGI. CDR3 length equals 15 residues. Trimming left V 6 bases short and J 4 bases short, with 18 bases between. The CDR3 is CASSNRGRVSTEAFF. The DNA of the CDR3 is TGTGCCAGCAGCAATAGGGGCAGGGTAAGCACTGAAGCTTTCTTT.

This chain joins TRBV20-1 and TRBJ2-7; D call uncertain. The CDR3 runs 13 residues. The germline gives CDR1 DFQATT, CDR2 SNEGSKA (reference sequence). Trimming took 3 bases from V and 2 from J, leaving 11 bases between them. The CDR3 DNA sequence: TGCAGTGCTAGTCCCGGCGGACCCTACGAGCAGTACTTC. Its protein is CSASPGGPYEQYF.

The chain couples TRBV24-1 to TRBJ2-3; 7 nucleotides match TRBD2. Germline CDR1 is KGHDR and CDR2 is SFDVKD. The CDR3 extends over 16 amino acids. Unmatched junction bases numbered 10, after V lost 3 bases and J lost 5 bases. The CDR3 protein is CATSDRLAGDVDTQYF. The CDR3 DNA is TGTGCCACCAGTGATAGATTGGCGGGAGACGTAGATACGCAGTATTTT.

The chain recombines TRBV3-1 (or the pseudogene TRBV3-2) with TRBJ2-5; possibly TRBD1 for D (6 bases). Germline CDR1 and CDR2: LGHDT and YNNKEL (reference sequence). This CDR3 region has 15 residues. The V and J ends lost 2 bases and 2 bases respectively, with 12 bases between them. The CDR3 region has the DNA TGTGCCAGCAGCCAAACCCCGGACAGACAAGAGACCCAGTACTTC. It encodes CASSQTPDRQETQYF.

A remark on this clone: The same CDR3 arises from other DNA sequences in this sample as well. The V call is TRBV7-2, the J call TRBJ2-2; the D is unclear. Germline CDR1 and CDR2: SGHTA and FQGNSA. This CDR3 has 12 amino acids. The V end was cut by 3 bases, the J end by 5 bases, with 4 bases between. The CDR3 nucleotides read TGTGCCAGCAGCTTTAGTACCGGGGAGCTGTTTTTT. This sequence encodes CASSFSTGELFF.

The rearrangement uses TRBV28 and TRBJ1-1; 7 nucleotides match TRBD1. Trimming cost V 6 bases and J 10 bases; bases outside gene matches: 8. Germline V gene data show CDR1 as MDHEN and CDR2 as SYDVKM. This CDR3 is built from 12 residues. The CDR3 nucleotides read TGTGCCAGCAGCTCTCCCGACAGGGCAGCTTTCTTT. Residues: CASSSPDRAAFF.

This sequence joins TRBV25-1 and TRBJ1-2, with no clear D. Trimming cost V 7 bases and J 3 bases, with 9 bases left between them. The germline V gene encodes CDR1 MGHDK and CDR2 SYGVNS. The CDR3 covers 12 residues. CDR3 residues: CASKETDYGYTF. In nucleotides, the CDR3 is TGTGCCAGCAAGGAAACGGACTATGGCTACACCTTC.

The chain employs TRBV30 and TRBJ1-1; 9 bases match TRBD1. The CDR3 is made up of 13 amino acids. Germline-derived CDR1 and CDR2 are GTSNPN and SVGIG (reference sequence). V lost 8 bases, J lost 3 bases, and 7 bases stayed unmatched. The CDR3 DNA reads TGTGCCGGGGCGGGACAGGGCCACACTGAAGCTTTCTTT. The encoded protein is CAGAGQGHTEAFF.

The chain joins TRBV6-2 or TRBV6-3 to TRBJ2-7, with 7 bases identical to TRBD1. V dropped 4 bases and J dropped 4; count of bases not matched to a gene: 13. CDR3 length equals 16 residues. Germline values: CDR1 MNHEY, CDR2 SVGEGT. CDR3 protein: CASSSLGQAEPYEQYF. The CDR3 region has the DNA TGTGCCAGCAGTTCCCTCGGACAGGCAGAACCTTACGAGCAGTACTTC.

CDR3 sequence: CASSPGGQGITGELFF. DNA of the CDR3: TGCGCCAGCAGCCCTGGGGGACAGGGGATCACCGGGGAGCTGTTTTTT. V gene TRBV5-1 combines with J gene TRBJ2-2; 10 bases match TRBD1. V was clipped by 4 bases and J by 4 bases; unmatched bases: 7. The CDR3 sequence is 16 residues long. Germline lookup yields CDR1 SGHRS and CDR2 YFSETQ. Supplemented by reference TRBV5-1 and TRBJ2-2, the full variable domain reads KAGVTQTPRYLIKTRGQQVTLSCSPISGHRSVSWYQQTPGQGLQFLFEYFSETQRNKGNFPGRFSGRQFSNSRSEMNVSTLELGDSALYLCASSPGGQGITGELFFGEGSRLTVL.

The chain uses TRBV6-5 and TRBJ1-2; possibly TRBD1 for D (6 bases). The V gene lost 3 bases and the J gene lost 4 bases, with 15 bases spanning the gap. Germline V gene data show CDR1 as MNHEY and CDR2 as SVGAGI. The CDR3 loop spans 15 amino acids. Here the CDR3 reads CASSYVGGLGYGYTF. The CDR3 DNA follows: TGTGCCAGCAGTTATGTTGGGGGCCTCGGCTATGGCTACACCTTC.